This TCR beta chain originates from a study of T cell repertoires in cytomegalovirus infection. In this sample, this clonotype turned up a few times. MiXCR, run by TCRdb on the reads, gives a single entry per CDR3 protein. Of roughly 230,000 distinct CDR3 sequences listed, roughly 23% were seen once; the top ten hold 15% to 20%. What was sequenced was CD8+ T cells from PBMCs. This clonotype was obtained from a human donor in good health (CMV status not recorded). Some clones in this sample may be carry-over from other donors' samples.

Written as DNA, the CDR3 is TGCAGTGCTAGGAGGTTAGCGGGGGGAACAGATACGCAGTATTTT. It translates to CSARRLAGGTDTQYF. V is TRBV20-1 and J is TRBJ2-3; 10 bases match TRBD2. V was pared by 3 bases and J by 3 bases, with 6 bases of the junction left unmatched. CDR1 is DFQATT and CDR2 is SNEGSKA in the germline V gene (reference sequence). The CDR3 length is 15 residues.